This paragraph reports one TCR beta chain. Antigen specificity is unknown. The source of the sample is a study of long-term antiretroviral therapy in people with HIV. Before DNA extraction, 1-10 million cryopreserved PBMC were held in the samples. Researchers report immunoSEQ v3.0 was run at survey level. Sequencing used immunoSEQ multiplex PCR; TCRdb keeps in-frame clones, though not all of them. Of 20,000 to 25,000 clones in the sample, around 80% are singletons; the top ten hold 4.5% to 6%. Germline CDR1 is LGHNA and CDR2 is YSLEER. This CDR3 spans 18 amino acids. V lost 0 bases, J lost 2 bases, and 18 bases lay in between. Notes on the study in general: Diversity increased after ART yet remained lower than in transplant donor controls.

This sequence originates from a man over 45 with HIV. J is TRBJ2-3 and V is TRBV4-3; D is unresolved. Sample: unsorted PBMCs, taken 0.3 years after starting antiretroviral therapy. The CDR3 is CASSQELPTPLLTDTQYF. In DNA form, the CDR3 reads TGCGCCAGCAGCCAAGAACTCCCGACACCCCTCCTCACAGATACGCAGTATTTT.